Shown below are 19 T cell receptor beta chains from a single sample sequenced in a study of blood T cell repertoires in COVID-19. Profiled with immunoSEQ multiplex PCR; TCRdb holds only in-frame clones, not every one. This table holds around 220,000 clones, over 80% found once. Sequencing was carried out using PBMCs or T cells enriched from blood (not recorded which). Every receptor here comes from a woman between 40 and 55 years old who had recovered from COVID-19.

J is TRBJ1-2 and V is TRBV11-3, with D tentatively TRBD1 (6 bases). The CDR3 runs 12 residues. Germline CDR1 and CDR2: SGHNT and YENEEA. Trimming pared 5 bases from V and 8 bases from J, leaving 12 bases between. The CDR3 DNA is TGTGCCAGCAGCCGGGACACGAACGGCTACACCTTC. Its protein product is CASSRDTNGYTF.

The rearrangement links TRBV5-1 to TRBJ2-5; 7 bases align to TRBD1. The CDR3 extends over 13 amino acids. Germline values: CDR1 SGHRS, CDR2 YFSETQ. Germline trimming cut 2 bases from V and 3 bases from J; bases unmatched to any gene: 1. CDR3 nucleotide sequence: TGCGCCAGCAGCTTCGGACAGGAAGAGACCCAGTACTTC. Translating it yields CASSFGQEETQYF.

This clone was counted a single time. The CDR3 protein is CASSMGLAGSQETQYF. The CDR3 nucleotides read TGTGCCAGCAGCATGGGACTAGCGGGATCCCAAGAGACCCAGTACTTC. The chain combines TRBV5-4 with TRBJ2-5; 13 nucleotides match TRBD2. Germline assignment: CDR1 SGHNT and CDR2 YYREEE (reference sequence). There are 16 residues in the CDR3. The trim removed 4 bases at V and 1 base at J, leaving 4 bases unmatched.

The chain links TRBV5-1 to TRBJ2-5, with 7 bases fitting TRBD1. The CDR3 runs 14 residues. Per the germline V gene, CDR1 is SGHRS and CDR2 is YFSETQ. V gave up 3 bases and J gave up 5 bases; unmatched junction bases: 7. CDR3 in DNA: TGCGCCAGCAGCTATGACAGGGCCCTCGAGACCCAGTACTTC. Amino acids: CASSYDRALETQYF.

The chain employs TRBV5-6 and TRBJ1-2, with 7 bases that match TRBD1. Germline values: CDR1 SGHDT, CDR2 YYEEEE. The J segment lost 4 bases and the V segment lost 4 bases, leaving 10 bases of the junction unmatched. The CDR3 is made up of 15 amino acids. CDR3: CASSAGTVPSYGYTF. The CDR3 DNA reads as TGTGCCAGCAGCGCCGGGACAGTGCCCTCCTATGGCTACACCTTC.

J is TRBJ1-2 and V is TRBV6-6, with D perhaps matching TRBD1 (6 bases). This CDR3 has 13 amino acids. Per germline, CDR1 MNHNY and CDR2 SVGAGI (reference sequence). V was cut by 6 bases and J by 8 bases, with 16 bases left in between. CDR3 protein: CASRDKQGNGYTF. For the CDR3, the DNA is TGTGCCAGCAGAGATAAGCAGGGGAACGGCTACACCTTC.

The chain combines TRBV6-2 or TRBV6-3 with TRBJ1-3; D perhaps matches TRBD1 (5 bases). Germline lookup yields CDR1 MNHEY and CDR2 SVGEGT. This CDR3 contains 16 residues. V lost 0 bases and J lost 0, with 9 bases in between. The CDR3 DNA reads TGTGCCAGCAGTTACTCTGGGGCCTACTCTGGAAACACCATATATTTT. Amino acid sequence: CASSYSGAYSGNTIYF.

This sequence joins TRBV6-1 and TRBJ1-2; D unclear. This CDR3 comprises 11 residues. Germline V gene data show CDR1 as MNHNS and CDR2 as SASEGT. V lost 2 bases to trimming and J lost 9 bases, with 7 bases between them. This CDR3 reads CASSEQSSYTF. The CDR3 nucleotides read TGTGCCAGCAGTGAACAATCAAGCTACACCTTC.

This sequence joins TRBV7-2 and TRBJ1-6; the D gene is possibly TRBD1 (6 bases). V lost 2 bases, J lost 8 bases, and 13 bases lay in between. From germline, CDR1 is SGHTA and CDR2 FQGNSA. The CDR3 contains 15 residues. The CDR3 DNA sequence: TGTGCCAGCAGCTTATCAGGGGCCGCGGATTCACCCCTCCACTTT. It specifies CASSLSGAADSPLHF.

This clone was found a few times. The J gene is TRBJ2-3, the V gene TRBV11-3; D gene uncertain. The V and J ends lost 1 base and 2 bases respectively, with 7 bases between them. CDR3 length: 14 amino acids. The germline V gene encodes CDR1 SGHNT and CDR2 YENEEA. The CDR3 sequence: CASSLGSTTDTQYF. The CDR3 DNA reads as TGTGCCAGCAGCTTAGGAAGCACCACAGATACGCAGTATTTT.

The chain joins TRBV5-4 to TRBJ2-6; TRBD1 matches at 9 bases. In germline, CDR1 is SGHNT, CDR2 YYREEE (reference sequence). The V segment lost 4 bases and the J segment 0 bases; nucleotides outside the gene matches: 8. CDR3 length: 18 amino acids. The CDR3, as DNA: TGTGCCAGCAGCCCTCCCGGGACAGGGCTCTCTGGGGCCAACGTCCTGACTTTC. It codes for CASSPPGTGLSGANVLTF. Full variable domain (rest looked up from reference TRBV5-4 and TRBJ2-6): ETGVTQSPTHLIKTRGQQVTLRCSSQSGHNTVSWYQQALGQGPQFIFQYYREEENGRGNFPPRFSGLQFPNYSSELNVNALELDDSALYLCASSPPGTGLSGANVLTFGAGSRLTVL.

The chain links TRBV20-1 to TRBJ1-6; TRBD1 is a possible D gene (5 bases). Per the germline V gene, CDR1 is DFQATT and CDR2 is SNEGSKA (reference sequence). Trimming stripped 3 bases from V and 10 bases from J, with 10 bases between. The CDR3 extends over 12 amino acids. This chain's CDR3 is CSASQGRSPLHF. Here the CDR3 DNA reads TGCAGTGCTAGTCAGGGTCGGTCACCCCTCCACTTT.

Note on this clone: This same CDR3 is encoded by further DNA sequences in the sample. The CDR3 sequence is CASSLAVQETQYF. In DNA, the CDR3 is TGCGCCAGCAGCCTAGCGGTCCAAGAGACCCAGTACTTC. V is TRBV4-1 and J is TRBJ2-5, with D perhaps TRBD2 (6 bases). Germline V gene sequence: CDR1 MGHRA, CDR2 YSYEKL. V lost 4 bases to trimming and J lost 1 base, with 7 bases between them. The length of the CDR3 is 13 residues.

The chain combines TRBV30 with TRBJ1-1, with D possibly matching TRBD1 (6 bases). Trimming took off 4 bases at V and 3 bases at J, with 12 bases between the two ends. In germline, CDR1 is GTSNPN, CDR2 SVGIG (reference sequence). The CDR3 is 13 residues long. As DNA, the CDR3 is TGTGCCTGGAAAGCAGGGGCGCACACTGAAGCTTTCTTT. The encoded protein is CAWKAGAHTEAFF.

The CDR3 protein is CASSLDGGATNEKLFF. The DNA of the CDR3 is TGCGCCAGCAGCTTGGATGGTGGGGCCACTAATGAAAAACTGTTTTTT. The V and J genes are TRBV5-1 and TRBJ1-4; a weak D match, TRBD1 (5 bases). Per germline, CDR1 SGHRS and CDR2 YFSETQ. CDR3 length: 16 residues. V shed 0 bases and J shed 2 bases, with 11 bases lying between them. The whole variable domain, filled in from reference TRBV5-1 and TRBJ1-4, reads KAGVTQTPRYLIKTRGQQVTLSCSPISGHRSVSWYQQTPGQGLQFLFEYFSETQRNKGNFPGRFSGRQFSNSRSEMNVSTLELGDSALYLCASSLDGGATNEKLFFGSGTQLSVL.

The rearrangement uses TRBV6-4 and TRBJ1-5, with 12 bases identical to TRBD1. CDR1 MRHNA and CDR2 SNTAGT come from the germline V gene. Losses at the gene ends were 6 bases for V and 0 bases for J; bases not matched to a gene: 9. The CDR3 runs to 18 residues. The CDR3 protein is CASSEPGQGAHSNQPQHF. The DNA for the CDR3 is TGTGCCAGCAGCGAACCGGGACAGGGGGCCCATAGCAATCAGCCCCAGCATTTT.

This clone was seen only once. CDR3 sequence reads: CASSQGKLAGGGTDTQYF. Written as DNA, the CDR3 is TGTGCCAGCAGCCAAGGGAAACTAGCGGGAGGAGGAACAGATACGCAGTATTTT. This rearrangement joins TRBV3-1 (or the pseudogene TRBV3-2) to TRBJ2-3; TRBD2 aligns across 12 bases. CDR1 is LGHDT, CDR2 YNNKEL, per germline (reference sequence). V was clipped by 1 base and J by 3 bases; unmatched bases: 8. There are 18 residues in the CDR3.

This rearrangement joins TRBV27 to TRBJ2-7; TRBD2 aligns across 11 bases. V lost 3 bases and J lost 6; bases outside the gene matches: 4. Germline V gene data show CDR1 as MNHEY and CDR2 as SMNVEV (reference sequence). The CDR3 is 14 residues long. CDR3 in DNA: TGTGCCAGCAGTTTTAGGCTAGCGGGAGGCGAGCAGTACTTC. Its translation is CASSFRLAGGEQYF.

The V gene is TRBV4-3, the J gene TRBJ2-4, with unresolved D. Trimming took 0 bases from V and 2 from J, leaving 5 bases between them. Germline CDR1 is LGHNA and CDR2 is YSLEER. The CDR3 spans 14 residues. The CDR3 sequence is CASSQDSSKNIQYF. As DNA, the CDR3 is TGCGCCAGCAGCCAAGATTCGTCCAAAAACATTCAGTACTTC.